Sequencing of this TCR beta chain was carried out in a study of cytomegalovirus exposure and HLA in healthy donors. General study results and limits: Earlier analysis found most TCR beta V segments productive about 87% or about 30% of the time.

A remark on this clone: Its target is not known.

The CDR3 is 16 amino acids. In germline, CDR1 is SGDLS, CDR2 YYNGEE. V lost 3 bases and J lost 4, with 17 bases in between. The study ran its PCR with 60 Vbeta and 13 Jbeta primers. Libraries were prepared by immunoSEQ multiplex PCR; TCRdb keeps only in-frame clonotypes and omits some of them. The sample data list tens of thousands of clones. This receptor was obtained from a woman in her sixties in good health and CMV-seropositive. The sample taken for sequencing was PBMCs. The chain couples TRBV9 to TRBJ2-1, with D possibly TRBD2 on 6 matching bases. The CDR3 spells CASSALPAGLYNEQFF. For the CDR3, the DNA is TGTGCCAGCAGCGCCCTCCCCGCGGGGCTTTACAATGAGCAGTTCTTC.